The 30 T cell receptor beta chains in this list originate from one sample, sequenced in a study of vaccination effects on CD4 cells after COVID-19. These receptors have no known antigen. The culture ran for around nine days before CD4+ T cells were isolated. All participants had two doses of either the BNT162b2 or mRNA-1273 vaccine. Method: immunoSEQ multiplex PCR; TCRdb's copy keeps in-frame clones and lacks some. The sample includes about 40,000 clones, around 66% of them seen just once. The source material was CD4+ T cells from PBMCs cultured without peptide, sampled after COVID-19 vaccination. Receptors originate from a human donor who received a COVID-19 vaccine.

The rearrangement links TRBV10-3 to TRBJ1-5; D not certain. Trimming cost V 8 bases and J 4 bases, with 12 bases left between them. Germline assignment: CDR1 ENHRY and CDR2 SYGVKD. This CDR3 contains 13 residues. CDR3 nucleotides: TGTGCCATCGGGTCGGCAGAGAATCAGCCCCAGCATTTT. It translates to CAIGSAENQPQHF.

This clone was seen a few times. This rearrangement joins TRBV2 to TRBJ1-5; D is undetermined. The V gene's germline CDR1 is SNHLY and CDR2 FYNNEI. The CDR3 has 17 residues. V lost 5 bases to trimming and J lost 0 bases, with 17 bases between them. CDR3 nucleotides: TGTGCCAGCAGTCCACGGGATAGGGTTTATAGCAATCAGCCCCAGCATTTT. Translation gives CASSPRDRVYSNQPQHF.

The rearrangement uses TRBV4-1 and TRBJ1-2; no clear D gene. Germline CDR1 is MGHRA and CDR2 is YSYEKL. The V end lost 1 base, the J end lost 6 bases, and 15 bases lay between the germline ends. The CDR3 is made up of 15 amino acids. CDR3 sequence reads: CASSQVRARIHGYTF. The CDR3 nucleotides read TGCGCCAGCAGCCAAGTCCGGGCACGGATACATGGCTACACCTTC.

V and J are TRBV6-1 and TRBJ2-3, with D tentatively TRBD1 (5 bases). This CDR3 region has 15 residues. Germline CDR1 is MNHNS and CDR2 is SASEGT. V was cut by 2 bases and J by 2 bases, with 11 bases left in between. CDR3 DNA sequence: TGTGCCAGCAGTGAATGGGCAGGGATCACAGATACGCAGTATTTT. Its translation: CASSEWAGITDTQYF.

The chain links TRBV6-5 to TRBJ2-7; tentative D call: TRBD2 (6 bases). Germline assignment: CDR1 MNHEY and CDR2 SVGAGI. The V end was cut by 2 bases, the J end by 4 bases, with 18 bases between. The CDR3 runs to 16 residues. The CDR3 nucleotides read TGTGCCAGCAGTTACCTCCCCCCCGGGAGTTTGTACGAGCAGTACTTC. It codes for CASSYLPPGSLYEQYF.

In DNA, the CDR3 is TGTGCCAGCTCACCAGACAGGGAAACTGAAGCTTTCTTT. Translating it yields CASSPDRETEAFF. J is TRBJ1-1 and V is TRBV18; 7 nucleotides match TRBD1. V was pared by 2 bases and J by 5 bases, with 2 bases of the junction left unmatched. The CDR3 is made up of 13 amino acids. CDR1 and CDR2 (germline): KGHSH, LQKENI.

This clone was detected a few times. The chain employs TRBV11-2 and TRBJ1-1, with a possible D match to TRBD1 (5 bases). The CDR3 length is 14 residues. Germline CDR1 SGHAT, CDR2 FQNNGV. V lost 3 bases, J lost 1 base, and 9 bases lay in between. The CDR3 coding sequence is TGTGCCAGCAGCTTTGACAGCACGAACACTGAAGCTTTCTTT. Protein sequence: CASSFDSTNTEAFF.

The chain is built from TRBV5-1 and TRBJ2-5, with D unresolved. Trimming removed 2 bases from V and 5 bases from J, with 13 bases in between. The CDR3 spans 14 residues. CDR1 and CDR2 from the germline V gene are SGHRS and YFSETQ. The CDR3 is CASSLTTTGETQYF. The CDR3 region has the DNA TGCGCCAGCAGCTTAACTACCACCGGGGAGACCCAGTACTTC.

This sequence joins TRBV3-1 (or the pseudogene TRBV3-2) and TRBJ1-4; no definite D call. Germline V lookup: CDR1 LGHDT, CDR2 YNNKEL (reference sequence). V lost 1 base, J lost 8 bases, and 11 bases lay in between. This CDR3 contains 14 residues. The CDR3 here is CASSQVTRGEKLFF. For the CDR3, the DNA is TGTGCCAGCAGCCAAGTGACTCGAGGAGAAAAACTGTTTTTT.

This clone was found once. The chain carries TRBV5-4 and TRBJ2-5; D unclear. Trimming removed 0 bases at V and 4 bases at J, with 7 bases between. CDR3 length: 13 amino acids. Germline CDR1 and CDR2: SGHNT and YYREEE (reference sequence). The CDR3 sequence is CASSLADPETQYF. Here the CDR3 DNA reads TGTGCCAGCAGCTTGGCTGACCCAGAGACCCAGTACTTC.

This chain links TRBV7-9 with TRBJ1-1; tentatively, D is TRBD1 (5 bases). This CDR3 has 16 residues. V was shortened by 2 bases and J by 2 bases, with 15 bases between the two germline ends. The germline V gene encodes CDR1 SEHNR and CDR2 FQNEAQ (reference sequence). DNA for the CDR3: TGTGCCAGCAGCTTATGGCCGGGGGGAGATAACACTGAAGCTTTCTTT. This sequence encodes CASSLWPGGDNTEAFF.

This chain links TRBV11-2 with TRBJ1-6; D gene ambiguous. Germline V gives CDR1 SGHAT, CDR2 FQNNGV. V lost 1 base and J 9 bases, leaving 13 bases between the germline ends. This CDR3 has 15 amino acids. CDR3 sequence reads: CASSLVGEARSPLHF. The CDR3 DNA sequence: TGTGCCAGCAGCTTAGTTGGGGAGGCTCGTTCACCCCTCCACTTT.

This clone was counted between two and nine times. The chain joins TRBV3-1 (or the pseudogene TRBV3-2) to TRBJ1-5; D is ambiguous. This CDR3 comprises 12 residues. Germline values: CDR1 LGHDT, CDR2 YNNKEL (reference sequence). The germline V and J ends were trimmed by 1 base and 5 bases, with 3 bases remaining between them. In DNA, the CDR3 is TGTGCCAGCAGCCAAGCCCATCAGCCCCAGCATTTT. Translated: CASSQAHQPQHF.

The V call is TRBV6-5, the J call TRBJ1-5; no reliable D call. Germline CDR1 reads MNHEY; CDR2 reads SVGAGI. V was trimmed by 7 bases and J by 3 bases, leaving 13 bases between them. This CDR3 contains 14 residues. For the CDR3, the DNA is TGTGCCAGCAAACTAACAGTGTCCAATCAGCCCCAGCATTTT. Amino acid sequence: CASKLTVSNQPQHF.

The chain combines TRBV6-2 or TRBV6-3 with TRBJ2-3; a weak D match, TRBD1 (6 bases). The germline gives CDR1 MNHEY, CDR2 SVGEGT. CDR3 size: 15 residues. The V end was cut by 6 bases, the J end by 2 bases, with 15 bases between. CDR3 protein: CASSTRDTNTDTQYF. Here the CDR3 DNA reads TGTGCCAGCAGCACCCGGGACACAAACACAGATACGCAGTATTTT.

CDR3 in amino acids: CASSLVLTASSGANVLTF. CDR3 in DNA: TGCGCCAGCAGCTTGGTTCTCACAGCCAGCTCTGGGGCCAACGTCCTGACTTTC. The chain recombines TRBV5-1 with TRBJ2-6; no reliable D call. CDR3 length: 18 residues. Trimming removed 0 bases at V and 0 bases at J, with 13 bases between. Germline V gene sequence: CDR1 SGHRS, CDR2 YFSETQ.

In its sample, this clone was seen a few times. The chain joins TRBV11-2 to TRBJ2-7; tentatively, D is TRBD1 (8 bases). The CDR3 is 15 residues long. Per the germline V gene, CDR1 is SGHAT and CDR2 is FQNNGV. The V and J ends lost 3 bases and 4 bases respectively, with 16 bases between them. CDR3 loop: CASSFLQGGGYEQYF. In DNA form, the CDR3 reads TGTGCCAGCAGCTTTCTACAGGGGGGGGGTTACGAGCAGTACTTC.

This clone was counted a few times. The chain has TRBV5-4 and TRBJ1-5; perhaps TRBD1 as D (5 bases). The CDR3 is made up of 13 amino acids. Trimming stripped 3 bases from V and 1 base from J, with 5 bases between. Germline-derived CDR1 and CDR2 are SGHNT and YYREEE (reference sequence). In nucleotides, the CDR3 is TGTGCCAGCAGCTGGGACAGCAATCAGCCCCAGCATTTT. This gives the protein CASSWDSNQPQHF.

A few counts support this clone. The gene calls are TRBV11-3 and TRBJ1-1; no definite D call. V gave up 5 bases and J gave up 5 bases, with 12 bases separating them. The germline V gene encodes CDR1 SGHNT and CDR2 YENEEA. This CDR3 has 13 amino acids. The CDR3 DNA reads as TGTGCCAGCAGCGAGGCGCGGGGAACTGAAGCTTTCTTT. Translated, it gives CASSEARGTEAFF.

The chain joins TRBV12-5 to TRBJ1-4; possible D gene TRBD1, 5 bases. Germline V CDR1 and CDR2: LGHNT, FRNRAP. Trimming left V 2 bases short and J 5 bases short, with 18 bases between. There are 17 residues in the CDR3. The CDR3 reads CASGLTESWEGNEKLFF. CDR3 in DNA: TGTGCTAGTGGTTTGACGGAATCCTGGGAGGGGAATGAAAAACTGTTTTTT.

V and J are TRBV3-1 (or the pseudogene TRBV3-2) and TRBJ2-2; no clear D. Germline CDR1 is LGHDT and CDR2 is YNNKEL (reference sequence). The CDR3 has 14 residues. The V gene lost 3 bases and the J gene lost 3 bases, with 8 bases spanning the gap. CDR3 protein: CASSQGRHTGELFF. CDR3 sequence (DNA): TGTGCCAGCAGCCAGGGCAGGCACACCGGGGAGCTGTTTTTT.

The chain carries TRBV10-2 and TRBJ2-1, with a weak D call TRBD1 (6 bases). This CDR3 is 11 amino acids long. V was shortened by 7 bases and J by 10 bases, with 11 bases between the two germline ends. The germline V gene encodes CDR1 WSHSY and CDR2 SAAADI. CDR3 sequence: CASMERGEQFF. DNA of the CDR3: TGCGCCAGCATGGAAAGGGGGGAGCAGTTCTTC.

V and J are TRBV12-3 or TRBV12-4 and TRBJ2-5; D unresolved. This CDR3 has 11 residues. The V end was cut by 3 bases, the J end by 5 bases, with 4 bases between. CDR3 sequence (DNA): TGTGCCAGCAGTTTCAAGGAGACCCAGTACTTC. Protein product: CASSFKETQYF.

The chain carries TRBV19 and TRBJ1-2, with 9 bases that match TRBD1. CDR3 length equals 17 residues. CDR1 and CDR2 (germline): LNHDA, SQIVND (reference sequence). V was clipped by 4 bases and J by 0 bases; unmatched bases: 9. CDR3 in amino acids: CASSTILGQGSNYGYTF. In DNA, the CDR3 is TGTGCCAGTAGTACTATACTGGGACAGGGATCTAACTATGGCTACACCTTC.

The V and J genes are TRBV5-5 and TRBJ1-1; 9 nucleotides agree with TRBD1. Germline lookup yields CDR1 SGHKS and CDR2 YYEKEE (reference sequence). The CDR3 contains 15 residues. V shed 3 bases, J shed 2 bases, and the junction held 5 bases outside the gene matches. CDR3 region: CASSWGTGPNTEAFF. The CDR3 nucleotides read TGTGCCAGCAGCTGGGGGACAGGGCCAAACACTGAAGCTTTCTTT.

Only one count was recorded for this clone. The chain employs TRBV28 and TRBJ2-1, with D perhaps matching TRBD2 (5 bases). This CDR3 has 14 amino acids. The V end lost 0 bases, the J end lost 7 bases, and 10 bases lay between the germline ends. In germline, CDR1 is MDHEN, CDR2 SYDVKM. The CDR3 DNA follows: TGTGCCAGCAGTTTATGGACGGGGTATAATGAGCAGTTCTTC. This translates into CASSLWTGYNEQFF.

This clone turned up a few times. The rearrangement uses TRBV15 and TRBJ1-6; D gene ambiguous. This CDR3 has 13 residues. Per the germline V gene, CDR1 is LNHNV and CDR2 is YYDKDF (reference sequence). The V end lost 7 bases, the J end lost 9 bases, and 13 bases lay between the germline ends. CDR3 nucleotide sequence: TGTGCCACCAAACCGGACCGGGGTTCACCCCTCCACTTT. It is translated as CATKPDRGSPLHF.

This chain links TRBV29-1 with TRBJ2-3, with 10 bases lining up with TRBD2. The V gene end was trimmed by 3 bases and the J gene end by 5 bases; junction bases not matched to a gene: 8. The CDR3 runs to 15 residues. Germline V CDR1 and CDR2: SQVTM, ANQGSEA. CDR3 sequence: CSVEGSGGRGDTQYF. CDR3 DNA: TGCAGCGTTGAGGGTAGCGGGGGGAGAGGAGATACGCAGTATTTT.

This clone was counted a few times. CDR3 coding DNA: TGTGCCAGCAGTGCCGGGAGCTCCTATAATTCACCCCTCCACTTT. This translates into CASSAGSSYNSPLHF. The chain links TRBV25-1 to TRBJ1-6; D gene uncertain. The V end lost 4 bases, the J end lost 0 bases, and 7 bases lay between the germline ends. Looked up from germline, CDR1 is MGHDK and CDR2 is SYGVNS. The CDR3 has 15 amino acids.

The gene calls are TRBV4-1 and TRBJ1-1, with D possibly being TRBD1 (5 bases). The germline CDR1 and CDR2 sequences are MGHRA and YSYEKL. This CDR3 is built from 16 residues. Trimming removed 0 bases from V and 0 bases from J, with 11 bases in between. CDR3 sequence reads: CASSQDWDLMNTEAFF. Here the CDR3 DNA reads TGCGCCAGCAGCCAAGACTGGGACCTAATGAACACTGAAGCTTTCTTT.